The 27 T cell receptor beta chains listed next were all sequenced from one sample in a study of blood T cell repertoires in COVID-19 (TCRdb year 2020). Library preparation was by the immunoSEQ multiplex PCR assay. Entries here come from immuneACCESS through TCRdb and include only in-frame sequences with V and J called. Some clones fail to appear in such tables; in the studies checked, an unresolved V gene covers under half of the shortfall, and the cause of the remainder is unknown. For this sample there are roughly 240,000 clones; about 88% appear just once. Around 3.6% of the sample is in the top ten clones. Sequenced: peripheral blood. The receptor set was obtained from a man aged 18 to 29 with active or convalescent COVID-19.

This rearrangement joins TRBV7-9 to TRBJ2-3; 13 bases map to TRBD2. The CDR3 is made up of 13 amino acids. Per the germline V gene, CDR1 is SEHNR and CDR2 is FQNEAQ (reference sequence). The V segment lost 4 bases and the J segment 15 bases; nucleotides outside the gene matches: 7. The CDR3 spells CASSSGTSGGVYF. The DNA of the CDR3 is TGTGCCAGCAGCTCGGGTACTAGCGGGGGGGTATATTTT. Based on the CDR3 plus reference TRBV7-9 and TRBJ2-3, the full variable domain is DTGVSQNPRHKITKRGQNVTFRCDPISEHNRLYWYRQTLGQGPEFLTYFQNEAQLEKSRLLSDRFSAERPKGSFSTLEIQRTEQGDSAMYLCASSSGTSGGVYFGPGTRLTVL.

The chain joins TRBV27 to TRBJ2-5, with 10 bases fitting TRBD2. The CDR3 runs to 16 residues. Germline CDR1 MNHEY, CDR2 SMNVEV (reference sequence). With V trimmed by 3 bases and J by 5 bases, 9 bases remained unmatched. CDR3 region: CASSFVLAGARETQYF. The CDR3 nucleotides read TGTGCCAGCAGTTTTGTCCTAGCGGGAGCTCGTGAGACCCAGTACTTC.

V gene TRBV5-6 combines with J gene TRBJ2-1; 7 positions match TRBD2. CDR1 is SGHDT, CDR2 YYEEEE, per germline. The CDR3 is made up of 18 amino acids. V gave up 1 base and J gave up 4 bases; unmatched junction bases: 14. For the CDR3, the DNA is TGTGCCAGCAGCTTGTGGTTTGGGGGGACTACCCTTTACAATGAGCAGTTCTTC. Protein product: CASSLWFGGTTLYNEQFF. Full variable domain (remainder filled in from reference TRBV5-6 and TRBJ2-1): DAGVTQSPTHLIKTRGQQVTLRCSPKSGHDTVSWYQQALGQGPQFIFQYYEEEERQRGNFPDRFSGHQFPNYSSELNVNALLLGDSALYLCASSLWFGGTTLYNEQFFGPGTRLTVL.

In its sample, this clone was seen once. The rearrangement joins TRBV5-5 to TRBJ1-5; 8 nucleotides match TRBD1. Germline-derived CDR1 and CDR2 are SGHKS and YYEKEE (reference sequence). The CDR3 consists of 14 residues. With V trimmed by 5 bases and J by 6 bases, 7 bases remained unmatched. The CDR3 loop reads CASRETGESQPQHF. The CDR3 DNA reads TGTGCCAGCAGAGAGACAGGGGAGAGTCAGCCCCAGCATTTT.

The chain joins TRBV10-3 to TRBJ1-4; D might be TRBD1 (6 bases). The V and J ends lost 10 bases and 1 base respectively, with 16 bases between them. Per the germline V gene, CDR1 is ENHRY and CDR2 is SYGVKD. This CDR3 is built from 15 residues. CDR3 sequence reads: CATKQGLETNEKLFF. The CDR3 nucleotides read TGTGCCACAAAACAGGGATTAGAAACTAATGAAAAACTGTTTTTT.

The genes are TRBV7-9 and TRBJ2-1; possibly TRBD2 for D (6 bases). Looked up from germline, CDR1 is SEHNR and CDR2 is FQNEAQ (reference sequence). The CDR3 totals 10 residues. V was clipped by 8 bases and J by 7 bases, with 6 bases between them. The CDR3 reads CASGGNEQFF. For the CDR3, the DNA is TGTGCCAGCGGGGGGAATGAGCAGTTCTTC.

V and J are TRBV20-1 and TRBJ1-5; D gene uncertain. Germline V gene data show CDR1 as DFQATT and CDR2 as SNEGSKA (reference sequence). V was pared by 3 bases and J by 4 bases, with 7 bases between. This CDR3 spans 12 amino acids. This CDR3 reads CSASRLNQPQHF. In DNA, the CDR3 is TGCAGTGCTAGTCGACTAAATCAGCCCCAGCATTTT.

The chain carries TRBV10-3 and TRBJ2-5; D may be TRBD1 (5 bases). The CDR3 has 14 amino acids. The V end was cut by 0 bases, the J end by 1 base, with 6 bases between. Germline V gives CDR1 ENHRY, CDR2 SYGVKD. In nucleotides, the CDR3 is TGTGCCATCAGTGAGTCAAGGGGCCAAGAGACCCAGTACTTC. Translating it yields CAISESRGQETQYF.

The rearrangement joins TRBV25-1 to TRBJ2-2; 7 bases line up with TRBD2. The CDR3 loop spans 14 amino acids. The ends lost 4 bases at V and 4 bases at J; junction bases unmatched: 3. Germline V lookup: CDR1 MGHDK, CDR2 SYGVNS. This CDR3 reads CASSGSGITGELFF. The CDR3 region has the DNA TGTGCCAGCAGTGGCAGCGGGATCACCGGGGAGCTGTTTTTT.

This chain uses TRBV29-1 with TRBJ1-2, with D hard to call. Looked up from germline, CDR1 is SQVTM and CDR2 is ANQGSEA. CDR3 length equals 11 residues. Trimming took 7 bases from V and 4 from J, leaving 10 bases between them. The CDR3 DNA is TGCAGCGGCAGAGGCCGCTATGGCTACACCTTC. Translated: CSGRGRYGYTF.

V gene TRBV11-2 combines with J gene TRBJ2-2; D possibly corresponds to TRBD1 (5 bases). CDR1 is SGHAT, CDR2 FQNNGV, per germline. This CDR3 comprises 15 residues. V lost 1 base to trimming and J lost 6 bases, with 12 bases between them. The CDR3 reads CASSLVPGMAGELFF. CDR3 sequence (DNA): TGTGCCAGCAGCTTAGTGCCAGGGATGGCCGGGGAGCTGTTTTTT.

The chain uses TRBV6-5 and TRBJ1-5; D perhaps matches TRBD1 (6 bases). Germline CDR1 and CDR2: MNHEY and SVGAGI. The CDR3 covers 14 residues. The V and J ends lost 4 bases and 3 bases respectively, with 10 bases between them. CDR3 sequence reads: CASSWAGANQPQHF. CDR3 nucleotide sequence: TGTGCCAGCAGTTGGGCAGGGGCCAATCAGCCCCAGCATTTT.

As to this clone: A read error may account for a junction end that differs from germline. The genes are TRBV5-4 and TRBJ2-1; TRBD2 might be the D (7 bases). The CDR3 consists of 12 residues. Germline CDR1 SGHNT, CDR2 YYREEE (reference sequence). The CDR3 coding sequence is TGTGCCAGCACCTTGGGGGGGCCTGAGCAGTTCTTC. Translated, it gives CASTLGGPEQFF.

The chain uses TRBV10-2 and TRBJ1-5; 7 positions agree with TRBD1. Per germline, CDR1 WSHSY and CDR2 SAAADI. The CDR3 consists of 14 residues. Trimming cost V 8 bases and J 8 bases; bases outside gene matches: 12. The CDR3 is CASSGGGGAEPQHF. The CDR3 DNA sequence: TGCGCCAGCTCAGGCGGAGGGGGCGCGGAGCCCCAGCATTTT.

The V gene is TRBV18, the J gene TRBJ2-7; a possible D gene is TRBD1 (5 bases). Germline V gene lookup returns CDR1 KGHSH and CDR2 LQKENI. The CDR3 is made up of 14 amino acids. The germline V and J ends were trimmed by 1 base and 1 base, with 8 bases remaining between them. The CDR3 coding sequence is TGTGCCAGCTCACCACTGACAGATTCCTACGAGCAGTACTTC. This encodes CASSPLTDSYEQYF.

The chain joins TRBV28 to TRBJ1-2; D is uncertain. The germline CDR1 and CDR2 sequences are MDHEN and SYDVKM. CDR3 length equals 13 residues. Between the trimmed V and J ends, which lost 3 bases and 6 bases, there was a span of 11 bases. DNA of the CDR3: TGTGCCAGCAGTTTTAAGGGAGAGGATGGCTACACCTTC. This encodes CASSFKGEDGYTF.

The V gene is TRBV6-5, the J gene TRBJ2-1; TRBD2 agrees at 9 bases. Germline CDR1 reads MNHEY; CDR2 reads SVGAGI. The CDR3 is 15 amino acids. After removal of 2 bases from V and 7 bases from J, the junction contained 6 bases not matched to a gene. The CDR3 bases are TGTGCCAGCAGTTACGGCACTAGCGGGTATAATGAGCAGTTCTTC. It yields the protein CASSYGTSGYNEQFF.

The chain links TRBV2 to TRBJ2-1; 7 bases are shared with TRBD2. The CDR3 is 13 residues long. Trimming removed 6 bases from V and 8 bases from J; junction bases left unmatched: 7. Germline CDR1 SNHLY, CDR2 FYNNEI. DNA of the CDR3: TGTGCCAGCAGCCACGGACTAGAGCATGAGCAGTTCTTC. As protein: CASSHGLEHEQFF.

The CDR3 spells CASSLMTWTSSNTGELFF. CDR3 DNA: TGTGCCAGCTCACTGATGACTTGGACTAGCTCTAACACCGGGGAGCTGTTTTTT. This sequence joins TRBV18 and TRBJ2-2, with 8 bases that match TRBD2. Trimming removed 4 bases from V and 2 bases from J; junction bases left unmatched: 12. Germline V gene sequence: CDR1 KGHSH, CDR2 LQKENI. CDR3 length equals 18 residues.

The gene calls are TRBV4-3 and TRBJ2-3, with 10 bases identical to TRBD1. From germline, CDR1 is LGHNA and CDR2 YSLEER. J lost 5 bases, V lost 4 bases, and 6 bases had no gene match. This CDR3 has 15 residues. In nucleotides, the CDR3 is TGCGCCAGCAGCCTCGGCGGACAGGGGGTAGATACGCAGTATTTT. Translated, it gives CASSLGGQGVDTQYF.

The chain carries TRBV7-2 and TRBJ2-1; possible D gene TRBD2, 6 bases. The CDR3 is 14 residues long. Trimming cost V 2 bases and J 7 bases, with 12 bases left between them. In germline, CDR1 is SGHTA, CDR2 FQGNSA. The CDR3 coding sequence is TGTGCCAGCAGCTTAATGCAGGGAGGAAATGAGCAGTTCTTC. It codes for CASSLMQGGNEQFF.

CDR3 DNA sequence: TGTGCCAGCAGTTTCTTTAGCGGGAGGGAGTATGAGCAGTTCTTC. As protein: CASSFFSGREYEQFF. The chain uses TRBV28 and TRBJ2-1, with 11 bases identical to TRBD2. Unmatched junction bases numbered 6, after V lost 3 bases and J lost 8 bases. This CDR3 has 15 residues. Per germline, CDR1 MDHEN and CDR2 SYDVKM. The full variable domain, rest sourced from reference TRBV28 and TRBJ2-1, is DVKVTQSSRYLVKRTGEKVFLECVQDMDHENMFWYRQDPGLGLRLIYFSYDVKMKEKGDIPEGYSVSREKKERFSLILESASTNQTSMYLCASSFFSGREYEQFFGPGTRLTVL.

The chain links TRBV7-8 to TRBJ1-3; no clear D gene. Trimming shortened V by 2 bases and J by 0 bases, and 11 bases separated the two germline ends. Germline V lookup: CDR1 SGHVS, CDR2 FQNEAQ. This CDR3 is built from 16 residues. The CDR3 DNA is TGTGCCAGCAGCTTAAATACAGACACCTCTGGAAACACCATATATTTT. This translates into CASSLNTDTSGNTIYF.

The genes are TRBV29-1 and TRBJ2-7; D may be TRBD1 (5 bases). CDR3 length: 14 residues. Trimming took off 7 bases at V and 1 base at J, with 17 bases between the two ends. Germline V gene data show CDR1 as SQVTM and CDR2 as ANQGSEA. DNA for the CDR3: TGCAGCGCCGAAATCCCAAACAGGTCCTACGAGCAGTACTTC. Translating it yields CSAEIPNRSYEQYF.

The chain employs TRBV6-4 and TRBJ2-1; TRBD2 matches at 7 bases. Germline V lookup: CDR1 MRHNA, CDR2 SNTAGT. With 6 bases clipped from V and 6 bases from J, the junction kept 8 bases outside the gene matches. The CDR3 loop spans 14 amino acids. CDR3 nucleotides: TGTGCCAGCAGCCCCTTTGGCGGGAGCAATGAGCAGTTCTTC. Protein product: CASSPFGGSNEQFF.

The chain carries TRBV5-1 and TRBJ1-1, with 8 bases matching TRBD1. V was pared by 0 bases and J by 11 bases, with 9 bases of the junction left unmatched. This CDR3 is 14 amino acids long. The germline CDR1 and CDR2 sequences are SGHRS and YFSETQ. CDR3 in amino acids: CASSLGDRGGYAFF. The DNA of the CDR3 is TGCGCCAGCAGCTTGGGAGACAGGGGCGGGTATGCTTTCTTT. Using reference TRBV5-1 and TRBJ1-1 for the parts outside the CDR3, the full variable domain is KAGVTQTPRYLIKTRGQQVTLSCSPISGHRSVSWYQQTPGQGLQFLFEYFSETQRNKGNFPGRFSGRQFSNSRSEMNVSTLELGDSALYLCASSLGDRGGYAFFGQGTRLTVV.

This clone appeared a few times. V and J are TRBV27 and TRBJ1-1, with 7 bases matching TRBD1. This CDR3 has 14 residues. V lost 7 bases to trimming and J lost 2 bases; unmatched junction nucleotides: 7. The germline CDR1 and CDR2 sequences are MNHEY and SMNVEV (reference sequence). The CDR3, as DNA: TGTGCCAGCACCAAGGACAGGCGAAACACTGAAGCTTTCTTT. Translated, it gives CASTKDRRNTEAFF.